This T cell receptor (beta chain) emerged from a study of shared clonotypes between healthy human individuals. Measured with immunoSEQ multiplex PCR; TCRdb has only the in-frame clones, and not every one. This table holds roughly 640,000 clones, around 74% found once. CDR3 length: 15 residues. The germline V and J ends were trimmed by 3 bases and 2 bases, with 11 bases remaining between them. The germline V gene has CDR1 MGHDK and CDR2 SYGVNS. The J gene is TRBJ1-3, the V gene TRBV25-1; D gene ambiguous. The sequence was collected from a woman in her thirties in good health. Sequencing was done on a sample of memory CD4+ T cells sorted from blood. Subset defined: CD45RA-negative fraction. The CDR3 bases are TGTGCCAGCAGTGACCCCCAGGATGCTGGAAACACCATATATTTT. It is translated as CASSDPQDAGNTIYF.